The following is a T cell receptor beta chain sequence with its context. What antigen it recognizes has not been identified. Base qualities were left out, and no much larger clone turns up one base away. Spanning cysteine to phenylalanine, the CDR3 consists of 13 amino acids. Of all the DNA, just the CDR3 is kept, 39 bases in frame from base 1. CDR1 and CDR2 are drawn from the germline V gene: ENHRY, SYGVKD. V sheds 4 bases and J sheds 8 bases, leaving 12 bases between their ends. The data stem from a study of beta chain features in type 1 diabetes (dated by TCRdb to 2016 to 2019). Notes on the research overall: Patients and healthy donors did not differ in mean age, gender distribution, total cell number or subset yield. Regulatory and stem cell-like memory subsets were isolated from only 8 patients and about eight healthy donors, whereas naive and central memory subsets came from all 30 or so donors. A total of around 110,000,000 sorted cells were examined across all samples, and a strong correlation was observed between cell number per subset and RNA yield. The study compared the TCRB repertoires of sorted circulating CD4+ T cell subsets in recently diagnosed type 1 diabetes patients with those in matched healthy donors.

Each donor gave one peripheral blood draw, averaging roughly 120 mL, which was collected into heparinised tubes. Using a panel that included CD45RO, CCR7, CD25, CD127, CD95 and CD27, naive, central memory, regulatory and stem cell-like memory CD4+ T cells were sorted on a BD FACSAria II. Every sorted population had a purity above 98%. PBMCs were isolated right away by Lymphoprep density gradient centrifugation and were stained directly, without culture. So that batch effects would be minimized, each experiment stained and sorted samples in pairs, pairing one healthy donor with one patient. The High Capacity cDNA Reverse Transcription Kit was used to reverse transcribe all of the isolated RNA, meaning that expressed TCRB transcripts were what got sequenced. Deep immunoSEQ sequencing was applied to naive, central memory and regulatory T cell samples, giving an average of roughly 3.5 million total reads per sample. Sorted cells were lysed in RLT buffer and RNA was extracted with DNase-treated RNeasy Micro or Mini kits, depending on cell number. To prevent cross-contamination, each cell subset was processed individually, whereas patient and healthy donor samples were processed jointly. The immunoSEQ multiplex PCR was used to amplify TCRB sequences from cDNA, yielding 87-bp fragments that span the CDR3 region. Sequencing of the amplicons was done on the Illumina HiSeq platform. In the authors' own workflow: PCR bias was corrected computationally using synthetic template baselines, and reads within Hamming distance 2 were collapsed, with unmergeable singletons discarded. By aligning reads against IMGT, V, D and J genes, CDR3 length, and insertions or deletions at six rearrangement sites were assigned. Within each subset, clonotype counts were normalized to sorted cell number, after which true diversity and Gini coefficients were computed with the tcR R package. Repertoire sharing was quantified using the overlap coefficient calculated on TCRB nucleotide sequences. As a proxy for the pre-selection repertoire, out-of-frame TCRB sequences from naive cells were analyzed. The clones in this table, taken by TCRdb from immuneACCESS, are in-frame only. Not every clone is retained; where verified, under half of the shortfall comes from an unresolved V gene, and the cause of the rest is unknown. The V and J calls and clone size are taken from that table; D and trimming were inferred from the DNA. Present in this sample are just under 150,000 clones, more than 9% of which were seen just once. Together, the top ten hold 1% to 1.5% of the sample.

On the study overall, not on this receptor specifically: Type 1 diabetes patients showed a moderate but significant shortening of TCRB CDR3 length in all four CD4+ subsets. PCR might favor shorter templates, but patient and control samples were amplified and corrected together, so any skew would affect both groups equally. HLA sub-analyses involved small numbers of individuals, so any influence of HLA type on TCRB rearrangement remained unresolved. The naive, central memory and regulatory TCRB repertoires appeared to resemble one another more closely among patients than among healthy donors. At VDJ recombination sites, patients with type 1 diabetes made fewer insertions and deleted more nucleotides, a pattern implying thymic rearrangement abnormalities. Because cDNA was sequenced instead of genomic DNA, activated cells with high expression could be over-represented, although the groups did not differ in activation or CD3 levels.

The chain is made from TRBV10-3 and TRBJ2-1, and perhaps TRBD2 as D gene, on 7 matching bases. The receptor was isolated from a man aged 18-30 years in good health. Sequenced: naive CD4+ T cells from blood. The sample's cell subset or site label, in plain terms: true naive CD4+ T cells. The nucleotide sequence reads as follows: TGTGCCATCAGTGGTGGGGGGGCACATGAGCAGTTCTTC. Translated, this gives CAISGGGAHEQFF.